There are many counts of the clone carrying this TCR beta chain. What it recognizes is unknown. Attachment of unique molecular identifiers to individual cDNA molecules was performed. TCRdb passed the 5' RACE reads through MiXCR, listing each CDR3 protein once. The sample yields roughly 27,000 distinct CDR3 sequences, less than 10% seen once. This entry comes from a study of early T cells in non-severe SARS-CoV-2 infection. Study-wide points: There was a bias toward anti-spike CD8 responses in VDJdb matching, which missed private and CD4 specificities.

The CDR3 sequence is 16 residues long. Germline loops: CDR1 MNHEY, CDR2 SVGEGT. The V segment lost 4 bases and the J segment 2 bases; nucleotides outside the gene matches: 9. The chain links TRBV6-2 or TRBV6-3 to TRBJ1-2; 8 nucleotides agree with TRBD1. Sequencing input: whole blood. This TCR came from an adult who was a healthcare worker with PCR-confirmed SARS-CoV-2 infection or an uninfected control (not recorded which). The CDR3 DNA sequence: TGTGCCAGCAGTTTCTTCTCAGGGGGCATCAACTATGGCTACACCTTC. It specifies CASSFFSGGINYGYTF.